The 13 T cell receptor beta chains presented below share a single source sample, sequenced in a study of naive and memory T cell subsets. An equimolar mix of two oligonucleotides served as the beta constant-region primer for TRBC1 and TRBC2. TCRdb ran MiXCR on the UMI-ligation and nested PCR reads and lists one entry per CDR3 protein. Altogether some 150,000 distinct CDR3 sequences are present, approximately 17% being singletons, with the ten largest covering around 0.14%. The sequenced sample was naive CD4+ T cells from blood. The origin of the receptors is a human donor in good health.

The rearrangement links TRBV7-9 to TRBJ2-7, with D uncertain. The V and J ends lost 8 bases and 5 bases respectively, with 19 bases between them. The CDR3 has 14 residues. CDR1 SEHNR and CDR2 FQNEAQ come from the germline V gene (reference sequence). The CDR3 bases are TGTGCCAGCCGCACCTCGGGCGGACCCAACGAGCAGTACTTC. As protein: CASRTSGGPNEQYF.

This clonotype was seen a few times. The chain carries TRBV5-1 and TRBJ1-1; D remains ambiguous. The CDR3 has 14 residues. V dropped 0 bases and J dropped 6 bases, with 12 bases sitting between them. Germline V gene lookup returns CDR1 SGHRS and CDR2 YFSETQ. The CDR3: CASSLDSGVAEAFF. DNA for the CDR3: TGCGCCAGCAGCTTGGACAGTGGTGTCGCTGAAGCTTTCTTT.

The chain links TRBV6-1 to TRBJ1-1, with D uncertain. The V end was cut by 1 base, the J end by 0 bases, with 9 bases between. Per the germline V gene, CDR1 is MNHNS and CDR2 is SASEGT. CDR3 length: 15 residues. The CDR3, as DNA: TGTGCCAGCAGTGAAGACGGGGAGGTGAACACTGAAGCTTTCTTT. Its protein is CASSEDGEVNTEAFF.

The V gene is TRBV7-9, the J gene TRBJ2-1; 11 bases agree with TRBD2. Looked up from germline, CDR1 is SEHNR and CDR2 is FQNEAQ (reference sequence). This CDR3 has 21 amino acids. J was trimmed by 0 bases and V by 7 bases; bases with no gene match: 20. The CDR3 reads CASISLSGRSGRAISYNEQFF. CDR3 bases: TGTGCCAGCATCAGCTTAAGTGGACGTAGCGGGAGGGCTATCTCCTACAATGAGCAGTTCTTC.

This chain links TRBV10-3 with TRBJ2-1, with 7 bases matching TRBD2. The CDR3 spans 16 residues. V dropped 4 bases and J dropped 6; count of bases not matched to a gene: 12. Germline CDR1 ENHRY, CDR2 SYGVKD. In DNA form, the CDR3 reads TGTGCCATCAGTGGCTTTGGAGGGGAGGGCCTCAATGAGCAGTTCTTC. Its protein is CAISGFGGEGLNEQFF.

The chain has TRBV5-1 and TRBJ2-3, with 10 bases lining up with TRBD2. The germline CDR1 and CDR2 sequences are SGHRS and YFSETQ. V was pared by 2 bases and J by 4 bases, with 1 base of the junction left unmatched. The CDR3 spans 14 residues. The CDR3 sequence is CASSFGLAADTQYF. As DNA, the CDR3 is TGCGCCAGCAGCTTTGGACTAGCGGCAGATACGCAGTATTTT.

This clonotype has a handful of counts. This chain connects TRBV20-1 to TRBJ2-2; D not certain. From germline, CDR1 is DFQATT and CDR2 SNEGSKA (reference sequence). The CDR3 covers 13 residues. Trimming took off 0 bases at V and 6 bases at J, with 8 bases between the two ends. CDR3 DNA: TGCAGTGCTAGAGAGACGGGCGCCGGGGAGCTGTTTTTT. It specifies CSARETGAGELFF.

This clonotype was seen a few times. The chain carries TRBV11-1 and TRBJ2-1; 10 bases fit TRBD2. This CDR3 is built from 15 residues. The V and J ends lost 5 bases and 4 bases, in that order; junction bases with no gene match: 5. Germline V lookup: CDR1 SGHAT, CDR2 FQDESV (reference sequence). The CDR3 here is CASSPTSGAYNEQFF. In nucleotides, the CDR3 is TGTGCCAGCAGCCCCACTAGCGGGGCGTACAATGAGCAGTTCTTC.

Here the CDR3 reads CASSAPGLPSEQYF. The CDR3 region has the DNA TGCGCCAGCAGCGCTCCGGGACTCCCCAGCGAGCAGTACTTC. The rearrangement joins TRBV5-1 to TRBJ2-7; D perhaps matches TRBD2 (6 bases). The V end was cut by 4 bases, the J end by 6 bases, with 17 bases between. This CDR3 has 14 amino acids. Germline-derived CDR1 and CDR2 are SGHRS and YFSETQ.

The rearrangement links TRBV7-2 to TRBJ1-5, with 7 bases identical to TRBD1. The junction had 6 bases not matched to a gene; V was cut back by 6 bases and J by 1 base. CDR1 and CDR2 (germline): SGHTA, FQGNSA. This CDR3 spans 15 amino acids. The CDR3 sequence is CASRDRQGSNQPQHF. In DNA form, the CDR3 reads TGTGCCAGCAGAGATCGACAGGGCAGCAATCAGCCCCAGCATTTT.

This clonotype turned up a few times. The rearrangement joins TRBV20-1 to TRBJ1-5, with D possibly matching TRBD1 (6 bases). Per germline, CDR1 DFQATT and CDR2 SNEGSKA (reference sequence). This CDR3 contains 13 residues. The V end lost 4 bases, the J end lost 3 bases, and 10 bases lay between the germline ends. CDR3 residues: CSAKRDTNQPQHF. The CDR3 DNA reads as TGCAGTGCTAAACGGGACACCAATCAGCCCCAGCATTTT.

This clonotype was found a few times. This chain links TRBV9 with TRBJ2-5; D is unclear. CDR1 is SGDLS and CDR2 is YYNGEE in the germline V gene. CDR3 length: 13 residues. V lost 4 bases, J lost 1 base, and 8 bases lay in between. CDR3 coding DNA: TGTGCCAGCAGCCCCCTCGCCCAAGAGACCCAGTACTTC. This gives the protein CASSPLAQETQYF.

The rearrangement joins TRBV7-2 to TRBJ2-3, with 14 nucleotides matching TRBD2. With V trimmed by 1 base and J by 1 base, 10 bases remained unmatched. This CDR3 is 20 amino acids long. The germline V gene encodes CDR1 SGHTA and CDR2 FQGNSA. The CDR3 bases are TGTGCCAGCAGCTTAGGCCTTTTGGGACTAGCGGGAGTGGGCACAGATACGCAGTATTTT. Protein: CASSLGLLGLAGVGTDTQYF.